These 27 T cell receptor beta chains came from one sample sequenced in a study of cytomegalovirus exposure and HLA in healthy donors. PCR was performed using 60 Vbeta and 13 Jbeta primers. The table came from immunoSEQ multiplex PCR; TCRdb's copy has only in-frame clones and leaves some out. The table has about 140,000 clones, 66% seen once; the top ten hold 6% to 8%. Input material: PBMCs. These receptors were collected from a woman aged 55-70 years in good health and CMV-seronegative.

The chain links TRBV7-2 to TRBJ1-2; TRBD1 agrees at 7 bases. The CDR3 is made up of 13 amino acids. J was trimmed by 8 bases and V by 1 base; bases with no gene match: 4. From germline, CDR1 is SGHTA and CDR2 FQGNSA. The CDR3: CASSLGQGRGYTF. DNA for the CDR3: TGTGCCAGCAGCTTAGGACAGGGCCGGGGCTACACCTTC. Full variable domain (outside the CDR3, taken from reference TRBV7-2 and TRBJ1-2): GAGVSQSPSNKVTEKGKDVELRCDPISGHTALYWYRQSLGQGLEFLIYFQGNSAPDKSGLPSDRFSAERTGGSVSTLTIQRTQQEDSAVYLCASSLGQGRGYTFGSGTRLTVV.

DNA for the CDR3: TGTGCCAGTAGTACCTCGACAGGGGGTAGGGACACTGAAGCTTTCTTT. As protein: CASSTSTGGRDTEAFF. The genes are TRBV19 and TRBJ1-1; the match to TRBD1 covers 9 bases. CDR1 and CDR2 (germline): LNHDA, SQIVND (reference sequence). The CDR3 runs to 16 residues. The V segment lost 4 bases and the J segment 3 bases; nucleotides outside the gene matches: 9.

The V call is TRBV27, the J call TRBJ2-3; 10 nucleotides agree with TRBD2. There are 15 residues in the CDR3. The trim removed 6 bases at V and 2 bases at J, leaving 5 bases unmatched. CDR1 is MNHEY and CDR2 is SMNVEV in the germline V gene (reference sequence). CDR3 sequence: CASRGAGGHTDTQYF. The CDR3, as DNA: TGTGCCAGCAGGGGAGCGGGAGGGCACACAGATACGCAGTATTTT.

The J gene is TRBJ1-1, the V gene TRBV18; TRBD1 is a possible D gene (6 bases). With 1 base removed from V and 2 bases from J, the gap between germline ends came to 20 bases. Looked up from germline, CDR1 is KGHSH and CDR2 is LQKENI. The CDR3 totals 18 residues. The CDR3 nucleotides read TGTGCCAGCTCACCACGCACAGGGTCCTTCTCGTCTAACACTGAAGCTTTCTTT. Protein: CASSPRTGSFSSNTEAFF.

Judged by abundance, this clone is medium-sized. The chain employs TRBV27 and TRBJ2-7, with 8 bases fitting TRBD2. Germline trimming cut 5 bases from V and 5 bases from J; bases unmatched to any gene: 8. CDR1 is MNHEY, CDR2 SMNVEV, per germline (reference sequence). The CDR3 covers 14 residues. The chain's CDR3 is CASSPSGSTDEQYF. The CDR3 DNA is TGTGCCAGCAGTCCGAGCGGGAGTACGGACGAGCAGTACTTC.

The chain's CDR3 is CASSVGLAGGGEQFF. For the CDR3, the DNA is TGTGCCAGCAGCGTAGGGTTAGCGGGAGGGGGTGAGCAGTTCTTC. The genes are TRBV9 and TRBJ2-1, with TRBD2 identical over 11 bases. Germline V CDR1 and CDR2: SGDLS, YYNGEE. There are 15 residues in the CDR3. With V trimmed by 0 bases and J by 9 bases, 5 bases remained unmatched.

This chain connects TRBV5-1 to TRBJ2-2; 8 bases are shared with TRBD2. CDR1 is SGHRS and CDR2 is YFSETQ in the germline V gene. The V gene end was trimmed by 1 base and the J gene end by 6 bases; junction bases not matched to a gene: 8. This CDR3 is 16 amino acids long. The CDR3 DNA reads TGCGCCAGCAGCTTGTTGTCCAGCGGGAGCGCCGGGGAGCTGTTTTTT. Amino acid sequence: CASSLLSSGSAGELFF. The full variable domain, completed using reference TRBV5-1 and TRBJ2-2, is KAGVTQTPRYLIKTRGQQVTLSCSPISGHRSVSWYQQTPGQGLQFLFEYFSETQRNKGNFPGRFSGRQFSNSRSEMNVSTLELGDSALYLCASSLLSSGSAGELFFGEGSRLTVL.

This clone was counted only a few times. The rearrangement uses TRBV27 and TRBJ1-6; D is unclear. CDR1 and CDR2 from the germline V gene are MNHEY and SMNVEV (reference sequence). Deletions cut 4 bases from V and 0 bases from J, with 10 bases between. This CDR3 comprises 16 residues. CDR3 nucleotide sequence: TGTGCCAGCAGTTCTCCCGGGAGCTCCTATAATTCACCCCTCCACTTT. It is translated as CASSSPGSSYNSPLHF.

The CDR3 is CASRPGQGDNEKLFF. The DNA for the CDR3 is TGTGCCAGCAGACCGGGACAGGGAGATAATGAAAAACTGTTTTTT. The V and J genes are TRBV6-6 and TRBJ1-4; 9 positions match TRBD1. The length of the CDR3 is 15 residues. V lost 6 bases and J lost 4; bases outside the gene matches: 6. Germline V gene data show CDR1 as MNHNY and CDR2 as SVGAGI (reference sequence).

This clone turned up a few times. The J gene is TRBJ2-1, the V gene TRBV9; 8 bases map to TRBD2. Germline CDR1 and CDR2: SGDLS and YYNGEE. This CDR3 comprises 14 residues. V trimming: 3 bases; J trimming: 7 bases; junction bases outside the gene matches: 6. CDR3 residues: CASSAGQRGNEQFF. The CDR3, as DNA: TGTGCCAGCAGCGCGGGCCAGCGGGGGAATGAGCAGTTCTTC.

V usage is TRBV19 and J usage is TRBJ1-2, with D perhaps TRBD1 (5 bases). This CDR3 spans 14 amino acids. V lost 5 bases, J lost 8 bases, and 18 bases lay in between. Germline V CDR1 and CDR2: LNHDA, SQIVND (reference sequence). CDR3 coding DNA: TGTGCCAGTAGTCATCGGGGGGACGCGTGGGGCTACACCTTC. The encoded protein is CASSHRGDAWGYTF.

This clone has more than one count but fewer than ten. The chain carries TRBV10-3 and TRBJ2-1, with a tentative D call TRBD2 (6 bases). This CDR3 comprises 18 residues. Germline loops: CDR1 ENHRY, CDR2 SYGVKD. The V gene lost 4 bases and the J gene lost 7 bases, with 26 bases spanning the gap. CDR3 protein: CAISGGLQVGGPQNEQFF. CDR3 sequence (DNA): TGTGCCATCAGTGGCGGACTACAGGTGGGAGGTCCCCAGAATGAGCAGTTCTTC.

The table lists this clone with a count of one. This rearrangement joins TRBV9 to TRBJ2-2; maybe TRBD2 (6 bases). Trimming took 0 bases from V and 0 from J, leaving 6 bases between them. CDR3 length: 15 residues. Germline CDR1 reads SGDLS; CDR2 reads YYNGEE. The CDR3 loop is CASSVGGANTGELFF. For the CDR3, the DNA is TGTGCCAGCAGCGTAGGCGGGGCGAACACCGGGGAGCTGTTTTTT.

In DNA form, the CDR3 reads TGTGCCAGCAGTCGCTCGGGTCCCGGGACCTACGAGCAGTACTTC. Amino acid sequence: CASSRSGPGTYEQYF. The genes are TRBV6-6 and TRBJ2-7; D is possibly TRBD2 (5 bases). The CDR3 has 15 amino acids. Germline lookup yields CDR1 MNHNY and CDR2 SVGAGI (reference sequence). V lost 5 bases to trimming and J lost 2 bases, with 16 bases between them.

The genes are TRBV6-4 and TRBJ1-1; a weak D match, TRBD1 (6 bases). The CDR3 spans 15 residues. Germline CDR1 reads MRHNA; CDR2 reads SNTAGT. V was pared by 6 bases and J by 3 bases, with 17 bases between. CDR3 protein: CASSEQGVADTEAFF. Here the CDR3 DNA reads TGTGCCAGCAGCGAACAGGGAGTTGCGGACACTGAAGCTTTCTTT.

This chain uses TRBV5-1 with TRBJ1-2; 7 bases agree with TRBD1. V gave up 0 bases and J gave up 4 bases; unmatched junction bases: 9. Looked up from germline, CDR1 is SGHRS and CDR2 is YFSETQ. This CDR3 comprises 16 residues. The DNA of the CDR3 is TGCGCCAGCAGCTTGGGGGGGGACAGTCATATCTATGGCTACACCTTC. As protein: CASSLGGDSHIYGYTF.

The V and J genes are TRBV6-5 and TRBJ2-7; 9 bases are a match to TRBD1. Trimming at V came to 5 bases and at J to 4 bases, leaving 6 bases not matched to a gene. This CDR3 comprises 14 residues. CDR1 MNHEY and CDR2 SVGAGI come from the germline V gene. The CDR3 here is CASSRGQGRYEQYF. As DNA, the CDR3 is TGTGCCAGCAGTCGCGGACAGGGGAGGTACGAGCAGTACTTC.

The chain is built from TRBV6-1 and TRBJ1-1, with D possibly matching TRBD1 (5 bases). Looked up from germline, CDR1 is MNHNS and CDR2 is SASEGT. Deletions cut 2 bases from V and 0 bases from J, with 7 bases between. This CDR3 is 14 amino acids long. The CDR3 DNA sequence: TGTGCCAGCAGTGAACGGGGGTTGAACACTGAAGCTTTCTTT. Protein: CASSERGLNTEAFF.

The V gene is TRBV7-9, the J gene TRBJ1-1; D remains unclear. The V gene's germline CDR1 is SEHNR and CDR2 FQNEAQ (reference sequence). The CDR3 has 12 residues. V was clipped by 1 base and J by 8 bases, with 8 bases between them. The CDR3: CASSLVAGEAFF. The CDR3 region has the DNA TGTGCCAGCAGCTTAGTGGCGGGCGAAGCTTTCTTT.

The CDR3 here is CATSRVQSELRTDTQYF. DNA for the CDR3: TGTGCCACCAGCAGAGTGCAGTCGGAACTACGCACAGATACGCAGTATTTT. This chain connects TRBV15 to TRBJ2-3, with D unclear. The CDR3 runs 17 residues. Trimming took 1 base from V and 1 from J, leaving 15 bases between them. Germline CDR1 LNHNV, CDR2 YYDKDF (reference sequence).

The genes are TRBV6-6 and TRBJ1-4; D is uncertain. This CDR3 spans 15 amino acids. V lost 0 bases and J 0 bases, leaving 5 bases between the germline ends. Per germline, CDR1 MNHNY and CDR2 SVGAGI (reference sequence). The CDR3 spells CASSYSRSTNEKLFF. As DNA, the CDR3 is TGTGCCAGCAGTTACTCGCGGTCAACTAATGAAAAACTGTTTTTT.

The chain is built from TRBV7-2 and TRBJ2-2, with 8 bases identical to TRBD2. The CDR3 spans 19 residues. The ends lost 0 bases at V and 6 bases at J; junction bases unmatched: 15. Germline loops: CDR1 SGHTA, CDR2 FQGNSA. The CDR3 loop is CASSLAKMLPGREAGELFF. The CDR3 DNA follows: TGTGCCAGCAGCTTAGCGAAGATGTTGCCCGGGAGGGAAGCCGGGGAGCTGTTTTTT.

The chain joins TRBV5-4 to TRBJ2-7; TRBD2 matches at 12 bases. Germline CDR1 SGHNT, CDR2 YYREEE (reference sequence). The junction had 4 bases not matched to a gene; V was cut back by 3 bases and J by 3 bases. This CDR3 is 15 amino acids long. The DNA for the CDR3 is TGTGCCAGCAGCTCACCGACTAGCGGGGGCTACGAGCAGTACTTC. Its protein product is CASSSPTSGGYEQYF.

V gene TRBV19 combines with J gene TRBJ2-1; D might be TRBD1 (6 bases). CDR1 is LNHDA and CDR2 is SQIVND in the germline V gene (reference sequence). Trimming cost V 9 bases and J 4 bases, with 13 bases left between them. The length of the CDR3 is 13 residues. The CDR3 sequence is CARLRDTYNEQFF. CDR3 sequence (DNA): TGTGCCAGACTCCGGGACACATACAATGAGCAGTTCTTC.

V is TRBV11-2 and J is TRBJ2-7, with 7 bases aligning to TRBD2. The CDR3 contains 17 residues. CDR1 and CDR2 from the germline V gene are SGHAT and FQNNGV. The trim removed 5 bases at V and 0 bases at J, leaving 13 bases unmatched. CDR3 loop: CASSRMLAGASSYEQYF. The CDR3 coding sequence is TGTGCCAGCAGCAGGATGTTAGCGGGCGCTAGCTCCTACGAGCAGTACTTC.

This clone has only one observation. This chain uses TRBV7-2 with TRBJ1-3; D is ambiguous. V was shortened by 4 bases and J by 2 bases, with 15 bases between the two germline ends. This CDR3 spans 16 amino acids. Per the germline V gene, CDR1 is SGHTA and CDR2 is FQGNSA. CDR3 nucleotide sequence: TGTGCCAGCAGCTCCGGGTCCCAAGTCCCTGGAAACACCATATATTTT. Amino acids: CASSSGSQVPGNTIYF.

There are a few counts of this clone. V and J are TRBV10-3 and TRBJ2-1; TRBD2 aligns across 12 bases. The CDR3 is 15 residues long. The trim removed 4 bases at V and 6 bases at J, leaving 4 bases unmatched. CDR1 and CDR2 from the germline V gene are ENHRY and SYGVKD. CDR3: CAISVRTSGTNEQFF. The CDR3 DNA follows: TGTGCCATCAGTGTTCGGACTAGCGGGACCAATGAGCAGTTCTTC.